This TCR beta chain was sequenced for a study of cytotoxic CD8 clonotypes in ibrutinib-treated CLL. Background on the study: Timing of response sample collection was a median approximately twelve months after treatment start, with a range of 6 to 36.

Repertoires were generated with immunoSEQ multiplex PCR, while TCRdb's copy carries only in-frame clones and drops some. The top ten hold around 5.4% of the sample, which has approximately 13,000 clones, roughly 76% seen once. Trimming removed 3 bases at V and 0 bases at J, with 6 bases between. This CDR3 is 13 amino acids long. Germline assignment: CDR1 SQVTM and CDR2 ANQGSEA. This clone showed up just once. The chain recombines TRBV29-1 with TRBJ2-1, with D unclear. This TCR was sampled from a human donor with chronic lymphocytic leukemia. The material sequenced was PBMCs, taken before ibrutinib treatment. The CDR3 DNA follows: TGCAGCGTTGAGACCACCTCCTACAATGAGCAGTTCTTC. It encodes CSVETTSYNEQFF.